A selection of T cell receptor beta chains follows, all from one sample in a study of T cells in Graves' hyperthyroidism and ophthalmopathy. TCRdb redid the calling of the multiplex PCR reads with MiXCR, one entry per CDR3 protein. The sample contains about 270,000 distinct CDR3 sequences, 20% to 25% of which appear only once. Material: blood. The receptors here all came from a man under 40 with Graves' ophthalmopathy. The CDR3 runs from the conserved cysteine through the conserved F or W. The order of the fields is D gene, V gene, J gene, clone size, CDR3 protein, CDR3 DNA. A D gene is named only where the DNA matches it firmly. Clone size is not always given. Where it is, it says once, few, many or a class for expanded clones.

>TRBD1|TRBV24-1|TRBJ1-2|few
CATSDTDRGGYGYTF
TGTGCCACCAGTGATACCGACAGGGGCGGCTATGGCTACACCTTC
>-|TRBV11-2|TRBJ2-3|many
CASSPKGGSTDTQYF
TGTGCCAGCAGCCCTAAGGGGGGATCAACAGATACGCAGTATTTT
>-|TRBV28|TRBJ2-1|few
CASSLLTSSSYNEQFF
TGTGCCAGCAGTTTACTAACTAGTAGCTCCTACAATGAGCAGTTCTTC
>TRBD1|TRBV28|TRBJ1-3|many
CASSSGTGTGALSSGNTIYF
TGTGCCAGCAGTTCCGGGACCGGGACAGGGGCCCTAAGCTCTGGAAACACCATATATTTT
>TRBD1|TRBV4-1|TRBJ2-1|-
CASSQTLRGRYNNEQFF
TGCGCCAGCAGCCAAACACTCAGGGGGCGTTATAACAATGAGCAGTTCTTC
>-|TRBV6-2/TRBV6-3|TRBJ1-2|-
CASSQLTGKGYTF
TGTGCCAGCAGTCAGCTTACAGGGAAGGGCTACACCTTC
>-|TRBV28|TRBJ1-5|many
CASSLTLGNTQPQHF
TGTGCCAGCAGTTTAACTTTAGGGAACACGCAGCCCCAGCATTTT
>TRBD2|TRBV11-2|TRBJ2-2|many
CASSLVLGGRAAGELFF
TGTGCCAGCAGCTTAGTTTTAGGCGGGAGGGCCGCCGGGGAGCTGTTTTTT
>-|TRBV7-9|TRBJ1-2|-
CASSFGLFGNAYGYTF
TGTGCCAGCAGCTTCGGACTCTTTGGTAATGCCTATGGCTACACCTTC
>TRBD1|TRBV7-2|TRBJ2-2|few
CASSSGTANTGELFF
TGTGCCAGCAGCTCCGGGACAGCGAACACCGGGGAGCTGTTTTTT
>-|TRBV30|TRBJ1-4|many
CAWSKGSEKLFF
TGTGCCTGGAGTAAGGGGAGTGAAAAACTGTTTTTT
>-|TRBV3-1|TRBJ1-1|many
CASSQLRSNTEAFF
TGTGCCAGCAGCCAATTACGGTCGAACACTGAAGCTTTCTTT
>-|TRBV7-9|TRBJ2-1|-
CASSLIGDGEQFF
TGTGCCAGCAGCTTAATAGGGGACGGAGAGCAGTTCTTC
>-|TRBV2|TRBJ1-2|-
CASSEDGDRSYGYTF
TGTGCCAGCAGTGAAGACGGAGACAGGTCCTATGGCTACACCTTC
>-|TRBV4-2|TRBJ1-2|-
CASSQGLQGSNYGYTF
TGTGCCAGCAGCCAAGGTCTCCAGGGATCGAACTATGGCTACACCTTC
>-|TRBV20-1|TRBJ2-1|many
CSANPPGHSYNEQFF
TGCAGTGCCAACCCTCCGGGACACAGCTACAATGAGCAGTTCTTC
>-|TRBV5-1|TRBJ2-1|few
CASSSLLTPSSYNEQFF
TGCGCCAGCAGCTCCCTACTTACCCCGAGCTCCTACAATGAGCAGTTCTTC
>TRBD1|TRBV3-1|TRBJ2-5|many
CASSQETGQGVETQYF
TGTGCCAGCAGCCAAGAAACCGGACAGGGTGTGGAGACCCAGTACTTC
>-|TRBV28|TRBJ1-6|-
CASKGRLNSPLHF
TGTGCCAGCAAGGGACGTCTTAATTCACCCCTCCACTTT
>-|TRBV14|TRBJ2-3|-
CASSQGELAISDTQYF
TGTGCCAGCAGCCAAGGGGAGCTAGCCATATCAGATACGCAGTATTTT
>TRBD1|TRBV18|TRBJ1-5|-
CASSNGTGVQPQHF
TGTGCCAGCTCAAATGGGACAGGGGTGCAGCCCCAGCATTTT
>-|TRBV9|TRBJ2-1|-
CASSSQPDPEQFF
TGTGCCAGCAGCTCGCAACCGGACCCTGAGCAGTTCTTC
>-|TRBV11-1|TRBJ2-7|few
CASNSRGEQYF
TGTGCCAGCAATTCAAGGGGAGAGCAGTACTTC
>-|TRBV18|TRBJ2-3|many
CASSHRSRDTQYF
TGTGCCAGCTCACATAGAAGCCGCGATACGCAGTATTTT
>-|TRBV29-1|TRBJ2-3|few
CSVEDPERDTQYF
TGCAGCGTTGAAGATCCGGAGCGGGATACGCAGTATTTT
>-|TRBV28|TRBJ1-1|-
CASSLSYTEAFF
TGTGCCAGCAGTTTATCCTACACTGAAGCTTTCTTT
>-|TRBV5-1|TRBJ2-2|few
CASTDRSGTGELFF
TGCGCCAGCACCGATAGGTCGGGCACCGGGGAGCTGTTTTTT
>-|TRBV29-1|TRBJ2-7|many
CSVETADYEQYF
TGCAGCGTTGAAACCGCAGACTACGAGCAGTACTTC
>TRBD2|TRBV3-1|TRBJ2-7|many
CASSQGGGRSSYEQYF
TGTGCCAGCAGCCAAGGGGGCGGGAGGAGCTCCTACGAGCAGTACTTC
>TRBD1|TRBV28|TRBJ2-7|few
CASSMTGTGGSYEQYF
TGTGCCAGCAGTATGACCGGGACAGGGGGAAGCTACGAGCAGTACTTC
>-|TRBV6-8|TRBJ2-5|-
CASSYLATKETQYF
TGTGCCAGCAGTTATTTAGCCACCAAAGAGACCCAGTACTTC